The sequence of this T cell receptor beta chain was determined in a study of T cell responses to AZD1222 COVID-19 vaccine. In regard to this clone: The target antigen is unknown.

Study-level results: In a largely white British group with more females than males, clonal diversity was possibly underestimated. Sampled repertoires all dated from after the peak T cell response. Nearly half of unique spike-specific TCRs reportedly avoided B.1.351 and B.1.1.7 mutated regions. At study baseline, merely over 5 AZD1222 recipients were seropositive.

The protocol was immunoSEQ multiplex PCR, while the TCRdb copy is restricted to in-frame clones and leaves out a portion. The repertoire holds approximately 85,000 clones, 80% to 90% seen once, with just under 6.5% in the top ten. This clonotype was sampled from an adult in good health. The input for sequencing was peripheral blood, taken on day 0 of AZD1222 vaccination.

CDR3 nucleotides: TGCAGTGCAGGAGGTGGCGAGCAGTACTTC. Protein sequence: CSAGGGEQYF. The rearrangement joins TRBV20-1 to TRBJ2-7, with TRBD2 as a possible D gene (5 bases). Germline CDR1 reads DFQATT; CDR2 reads SNEGSKA (reference sequence). The CDR3 covers 10 residues. V was cut by 6 bases and J by 6 bases, with 9 bases left in between.